The sequence of this T cell receptor beta chain was determined in a study of sequential checkpoint blockade in melanoma. In the study overall: Patients were randomized 1:1 to nivolumab-then-ipilimumab or ipilimumab-then-nivolumab first-line. Both treatment sequences were followed by maintenance nivolumab.

Treatment given: randomized to nivolumab then ipilimumab (arm A) or the reverse (arm B). No patient had prior DNA-damaging chemotherapy. Live CD3+CD8+ CD19− CD56− cells were sorted from PBMCs. Here immunoSEQ multiplex PCR was the method, and the copy in TCRdb shows in-frame clones only, minus some. The sample lists 9,000 to 10,000 clones; just under 60% were seen once. The V and J ends lost 7 bases and 9 bases, in that order; junction bases with no gene match: 15. The CDR3 consists of 15 residues. Germline CDR1 reads MNHEY; CDR2 reads SVGAGI. The material sequenced was CD8+ T cells sorted from blood (inferred from file names), taken from a patient given nivolumab and ipilimumab in sequence. The genes are TRBV6-5 and TRBJ2-1; TRBD1 agrees at 7 bases. This TCR was recovered from a human donor with melanoma. The CDR3 bases are TGTGCCAGCAAACTAGGGACAGATGGGTACGGTGAGCAGTTCTTC. It encodes CASKLGTDGYGEQFF.